Each of the 24 T cell receptor beta chains below was sequenced from the same sample in a study of CD8+CD57+ T cells in acquired aplastic anemia. TCR beta VDJ combinations and CDR3 sequences were profiled from genomic DNA. From the reads, TCRdb called clonotypes with MiXCR, one entry per CDR3 protein. Of hundreds of thousands of distinct CDR3 sequences listed, more than 25% are singletons. Whoever was chosen for sequencing had shown CD8+CD57+ cell expansion by flow cytometry. Sample: sorted CD4+, CD8+, or CD8+CD57+ T cells (not recorded which) from PBMCs. These receptors originate from a human donor with aplastic anemia.

The table lists this clonotype with a few counts. The chain uses TRBV11-2 and TRBJ1-6; 7 positions agree with TRBD1. Per germline, CDR1 SGHAT and CDR2 FQNNGV. The CDR3 has 16 amino acids. With V trimmed by 5 bases and J by 3 bases, 7 bases remained unmatched. This CDR3 is CASSPKGTDYNSPLHF. DNA of the CDR3: TGTGCCAGCAGCCCTAAGGGGACAGACTATAATTCACCCCTCCACTTT.

This clonotype was observed a few times. The chain carries TRBV6-5 and TRBJ2-7, with D possibly being TRBD2 (6 bases). Trimming left V 0 bases short and J 3 bases short, with 15 bases between. Germline V gives CDR1 MNHEY, CDR2 SVGAGI. The CDR3 contains 16 residues. CDR3 bases: TGTGCCAGCAGTTACTCAGGTCGGGGGACTCACTACGAGCAGTACTTC. Translated, it gives CASSYSGRGTHYEQYF.

This clonotype was seen at least ten times. The genes are TRBV19 and TRBJ1-4, with 7 bases that match TRBD1. Germline V gene sequence: CDR1 LNHDA, CDR2 SQIVND (reference sequence). The CDR3 loop spans 15 amino acids. Unmatched junction bases numbered 11, after V lost 5 bases and J lost 8 bases. CDR3 sequence: CASSPPTGSREKLFF. The DNA of the CDR3 is TGTGCCAGTAGTCCGCCGACAGGGAGTCGAGAAAAACTGTTTTTT.

On this clonotype: A read error may explain this, as a much larger clone is one base away. The CDR3 here is CASSEAAGPTGELFF. In nucleotides, the CDR3 is TGTGCCAGCAGTGAAGCGGCGGGACCCACCGGGGAGCTGTTTTTT. The V gene is TRBV2, the J gene TRBJ2-2; D may be TRBD2 (6 bases). The CDR3 is made up of 15 amino acids. Trimming took 0 bases from V and 4 from J, leaving 9 bases between them. Germline V CDR1 and CDR2: SNHLY, FYNNEI.

V usage is TRBV19 and J usage is TRBJ1-5; 7 bases agree with TRBD1. The CDR3 spans 16 residues. V shed 4 bases, J shed 3 bases, and the junction held 9 bases outside the gene matches. From germline, CDR1 is LNHDA and CDR2 SQIVND (reference sequence). CDR3 in amino acids: CASSKYGTENNQPQHF. The CDR3 nucleotides are TGTGCCAGTAGTAAATACGGGACAGAAAACAATCAGCCCCAGCATTTT.

This clonotype was detected many times. This chain joins TRBV20-1 and TRBJ2-7, with TRBD2 matching over 13 bases. This CDR3 region has 14 residues. V shed 2 bases and J 7 bases; nucleotides not matched to a gene: 5. Germline V gene lookup returns CDR1 DFQATT and CDR2 SNEGSKA (reference sequence). CDR3 residues: CSARSPGLAGEQYF. The DNA for the CDR3 is TGCAGTGCTAGATCCCCGGGACTAGCGGGAGAGCAGTACTTC.

Ten or more counts support this clonotype. The gene calls are TRBV15 and TRBJ1-2; tentative D call: TRBD1 (6 bases). The CDR3 runs to 16 residues. The germline V gene has CDR1 LNHNV and CDR2 YYDKDF (reference sequence). Trimming shortened V by 0 bases and J by 8 bases, and 19 bases separated the two germline ends. In DNA form, the CDR3 reads TGTGCCACCAGCAGAGATGGGGGCTTGCCGGCTATAGGCTACACCTTC. Amino acid sequence: CATSRDGGLPAIGYTF.

The chain joins TRBV14 to TRBJ1-1; maybe TRBD1 (5 bases). Germline CDR1 and CDR2: SGHDN and FVKESK. This CDR3 is 17 amino acids long. V was shortened by 0 bases and J by 4 bases, with 18 bases between the two germline ends. The CDR3 bases are TGTGCCAGCAGCCAAGAGAGGAGCAGGGTTTTTAGCACTGAAGCTTTCTTT. This translates into CASSQERSRVFSTEAFF.

This chain joins TRBV2 and TRBJ1-3; D gene unclear. The CDR3 is 11 amino acids. V gave up 0 bases and J gave up 9 bases, with 3 bases separating them. Germline loops: CDR1 SNHLY, CDR2 FYNNEI. CDR3 nucleotide sequence: TGTGCCAGCAGTGAAGCGGGCACCATATATTTT. Its protein is CASSEAGTIYF.

This clonotype was picked up many times. This chain joins TRBV19 and TRBJ1-2; the D is unclear. Germline loops: CDR1 LNHDA, CDR2 SQIVND (reference sequence). The V gene lost 3 bases and the J gene lost 0 bases, with 5 bases spanning the gap. This CDR3 comprises 13 residues. This CDR3 reads CASSINSNYGYTF. The CDR3 DNA reads as TGTGCCAGTAGTATTAATTCTAACTATGGCTACACCTTC.

This clonotype showed up many times. The chain links TRBV2 to TRBJ2-3; D gene uncertain. This CDR3 is built from 14 residues. The V gene's germline CDR1 is SNHLY and CDR2 FYNNEI. Trimming shortened V by 6 bases and J by 0 bases, and 10 bases separated the two germline ends. The CDR3 region is CASSPLPSTDTQYF. As DNA, the CDR3 is TGTGCCAGCAGCCCCTTACCTAGCACAGATACGCAGTATTTT.

The J gene is TRBJ1-3, the V gene TRBV10-3, with 8 bases that match TRBD1. The CDR3 is 14 residues long. Trimming removed 4 bases from V and 4 bases from J; junction bases left unmatched: 3. Germline CDR1 is ENHRY and CDR2 is SYGVKD. This chain's CDR3 is CAISGDRSGNTIYF. The CDR3 DNA is TGTGCCATCAGTGGGGACAGGTCAGGAAACACCATATATTTT.

This clonotype appeared a few times. J is TRBJ1-4 and V is TRBV4-3; D is uncertain. CDR3 size: 15 residues. Germline V gene sequence: CDR1 LGHNA, CDR2 YSLEER. With 4 bases removed from V and 5 bases from J, the gap between germline ends came to 14 bases. The CDR3 sequence: CASSRRRGGNEKLFF. CDR3 nucleotide sequence: TGCGCCAGCAGCCGAAGACGGGGAGGAAATGAAAAACTGTTTTTT.

Comment on this clonotype: Sequence at one end of the junction differs from germline and may be a read error. The rearrangement joins TRBV10-1 to TRBJ2-7, with D hard to call. The V gene's germline CDR1 is WNHNN and CDR2 SYGVQD (reference sequence). The length of the CDR3 is 12 residues. The CDR3, as DNA: TGTGCCAGCAGTGAAGGTTGGGATGAGCAGTACTTC. Translation gives CASSEGWDEQYF.

The chain joins TRBV20-1 to TRBJ2-7, with 12 bases aligning to TRBD2. CDR3 length: 15 residues. Germline trimming cut 3 bases from V and 2 bases from J; bases unmatched to any gene: 5. Germline loops: CDR1 DFQATT, CDR2 SNEGSKA (reference sequence). The CDR3 loop is CSASQTSGGTYEQYF. In DNA, the CDR3 is TGCAGTGCTAGCCAGACTAGCGGGGGTACCTACGAGCAGTACTTC.

This clonotype came up a few times. The junction departs from the called germline gene at one end, perhaps through a read error. This chain joins TRBV24-1 and TRBJ2-7, with D possibly TRBD1 on 6 matching bases. The CDR3 is made up of 17 amino acids. Germline-derived CDR1 and CDR2 are KGHDR and SFDVKD. CDR3 protein: CASSPYRSTGSTYEQYF. CDR3 DNA sequence: TGTGCCAGCAGTCCCTATCGTTCGACAGGATCAACCTACGAGCAGTACTTC.

At least ten counts were recorded for this clonotype. J is TRBJ2-7 and V is TRBV20-1; possible D gene TRBD1, 5 bases. The germline gives CDR1 DFQATT, CDR2 SNEGSKA (reference sequence). Trimming pared 3 bases from V and 2 bases from J, leaving 11 bases between. The CDR3 covers 13 residues. CDR3 region: CSARAAGTYEQYF. The CDR3, as DNA: TGCAGTGCTAGGGCTGCAGGGACCTACGAGCAGTACTTC.

The chain employs TRBV7-2 and TRBJ1-3, with D perhaps matching TRBD1 (6 bases). The V gene lost 5 bases and the J gene lost 4 bases, with 15 bases spanning the gap. CDR3 length: 15 amino acids. Germline V gene sequence: CDR1 SGHTA, CDR2 FQGNSA. The DNA of the CDR3 is TGTGCCAGCAGCCCACAAACAGGGAAAGGAAACACCATATATTTT. This encodes CASSPQTGKGNTIYF.

This clonotype was recorded many times. J is TRBJ1-2 and V is TRBV20-1; tentative D call: TRBD1 (5 bases). The germline V and J ends were trimmed by 4 bases and 3 bases, with 12 bases remaining between them. The CDR3 contains 13 residues. Germline V CDR1 and CDR2: DFQATT, SNEGSKA (reference sequence). For the CDR3, the DNA is TGCAGTGCTAAACAGGAGGCTCACTATGGCTACACCTTC. Its translation is CSAKQEAHYGYTF.

Points on this clonotype: The junction does not match germline at one end; this may be a read error. The V call is TRBV20-1, the J call TRBJ1-1; D unclear. Germline CDR1 and CDR2: DFQATT and SNEGSKA (reference sequence). The CDR3 length is 14 residues. The CDR3: CSAVMASMNTEAVF. The CDR3 DNA reads TGCAGTGCCGTAATGGCATCCATGAACACTGAAGCTGTCTTT.

In its sample, this clonotype was seen once. One end of the junction fails to match germline, which may point to a read error. CDR3 residues: CSARVFGRVGNAEAFF. The DNA of the CDR3 is TGCAGTGCTAGAGTATTTGGCAGGGTGGGGAACGCTGAAGCTTTCTTT. V is TRBV20-1 and J is TRBJ1-1; tentative D call: TRBD1 (5 bases). Germline CDR1 DFQATT, CDR2 SNEGSKA (reference sequence). The CDR3 is 16 residues long.

This clonotype showed up just a few times. The chain couples TRBV7-3 to TRBJ2-7; 8 bases agree with TRBD2. The germline V gene has CDR1 SGHTA and CDR2 FQGTGA. V shed 2 bases and J 2 bases; nucleotides not matched to a gene: 5. The CDR3 extends over 15 amino acids. The CDR3 is CASSLGAGGPYEQYF. CDR3 bases: TGTGCCAGCAGCTTAGGGGCGGGGGGCCCCTACGAGCAGTACTTC.

This clonotype was seen only once. The chain combines TRBV29-1 with TRBJ2-5; weak D call: TRBD1 (6 bases). There are 15 residues in the CDR3. CDR1 SQVTM and CDR2 ANQGSEA come from the germline V gene. Trimming pared 6 bases from V and 4 bases from J, leaving 21 bases between. The CDR3 loop is CSVAKPGALRETQYF. For the CDR3, the DNA is TGCAGCGTCGCCAAGCCAGGGGCCCTAAGAGAGACCCAGTACTTC.

There are many counts of this clonotype. The V call is TRBV29-1, the J call TRBJ1-1; D is uncertain. V was trimmed by 3 bases and J by 3 bases, leaving 14 bases between them. CDR3 size: 14 residues. Germline CDR1 SQVTM, CDR2 ANQGSEA. CDR3 sequence (DNA): TGCAGCGTTGAGCAACAGTTATTGGACACTGAAGCTTTCTTT. Translation gives CSVEQQLLDTEAFF. The entire variable domain, with the rest obtained from reference TRBV29-1 and TRBJ1-1, is as follows: SAVISQKPSRDICQRGTSLTIQCQVDSQVTMMFWYRQQPGQSLTLIATANQGSEATYESGFVIDKFPISRPNLTFSTLTVSNMSPEDSSIYLCSVEQQLLDTEAFFGQGTRLTVV.